This TCR beta chain appears in the sequencing data of a study of blood T cell repertoires in COVID-19. Germline CDR1 reads LGHNA; CDR2 reads YNFKEQ. V was pared by 4 bases and J by 0 bases, with 13 bases between. This CDR3 is 16 amino acids long. This table comes from immunoSEQ multiplex PCR, and its TCRdb copy is limited to in-frame clones, with some not included. The table records roughly 500,000 clones, 89% of them present only once. Sequenced material: peripheral blood. This TCR came from a man between 18 and 35 years old with COVID-19, enrolled during active disease. The rearrangement uses TRBV4-2 and TRBJ2-1, with D tentatively TRBD2 (6 bases). In DNA, the CDR3 is TGTGCCAGCAGCCCGGGACTCGCAAGCTCCTACAATGAGCAGTTCTTC. Protein: CASSPGLASSYNEQFF.